Each of the 6 T cell receptor beta chains below was sequenced from the same sample in a study of tumor-infiltrating lymphocytes in primary liver carcinoma. RNA and DNA were co-extracted from about 20-30 mg of unsorted bulk tissue. Using a constant-region primer together with ProtoScript II reverse transcriptase, TCR beta cDNA was made from 500 to 650 ng of total RNA. Slightly modified ARM-PCR with three nested multiplex PCR rounds yielded TCR beta libraries. Rounds one and two of PCR, each of around 11 cycles, were primed with TRBV1-TRBV30 forward primers and a C-beta reverse primer. TCRdb passed the multiplex PCR reads through MiXCR, listing each CDR3 protein once. The repertoire holds roughly 25,000 distinct CDR3 sequences, 60% to 85% seen once, with about 47% in the top ten. The sample consisted of liver tumor tissue from sampling region 3. Subset here: tumor region T3, left-lateral pole. All receptors come from a man between 40 and 49 years old with primary liver carcinoma and hepatitis B virus infection.

With respect to this clonotype: The conserved phenylalanine or tryptophan is not found at the CDR3 terminus, so this likely reflects a read error. J is TRBJ2-7 and V is TRBV4-2; 16 positions agree with TRBD2. The CDR3 length is 18 residues. In germline, CDR1 is LGHNA, CDR2 YNFKEQ. The CDR3 DNA reads TGTACCAGCAGTGGAAAACCGGGACTAGCGGGAGGGCCACACGAACAGTACCTC. Translation gives CTSSGKPGLAGGPHEQYL.

About this clonotype: It may be a read error: a sequence one base away is much more abundant. V gene TRBV7-2 combines with J gene TRBJ1-5; D perhaps matches TRBD1 (5 bases). The CDR3 is 13 amino acids. Germline loops: CDR1 SGHTA, CDR2 FQGNSA. The CDR3 here is CASSLRGPQPQQF. The CDR3 DNA reads as TGCGCCAGCAGCTTAAGGGGCCCACAGCCCCAGCAATTT.

Concerning this clonotype itself: A read error may account for a junction end that differs from germline. The chain recombines TRBV28 with TRBJ2-2; D is possibly TRBD2 (5 bases). The CDR3 covers 13 residues. The germline V gene encodes CDR1 MDHEN and CDR2 SYDVKM. The CDR3: CASSLQNAGEPFF. The CDR3 DNA is TGTGCCAGCAGTTTACAGAACGCCGGGGAGCCGTTTTTT. The full variable domain, its missing parts supplied by reference TRBV28 and TRBJ2-2, is DVKVTQSSRYLVKRTGEKVFLECVQDMDHENMFWYRQDPGLGLRLIYFSYDVKMKEKGDIPEGYSVSREKKERFSLILESASTNQTSMYLCASSLQNAGEPFFGEGSRLTVL.

This clonotype showed up just once. One end of the junction varies from germline; a read error may be responsible. The genes are TRBV11-1 and TRBJ2-7; D is unclear. Germline loops: CDR1 SGHAT, CDR2 FQDESV (reference sequence). The length of the CDR3 is 16 residues. In DNA, the CDR3 is TGTGCCACCAGCCCAAGAGGCTCTTTCAGCCTCTACGAGCAGTGCTTC. Protein product: CATSPRGSFSLYEQCF.

With respect to this clonotype: This CDR3 is missing its conserved last phenylalanine or tryptophan, likely due to a read error. The CDR3 sequence is CAISASTNTQYS. In nucleotides, the CDR3 is TGTGCCATCAGCGCCAGCACAAATACGCAGTATTCT. The chain joins TRBV11-2 to TRBJ2-3; no definite D call. The V gene's germline CDR1 is SGHAT and CDR2 FQNNGV. CDR3 length: 12 amino acids.

Remarks on this clonotype: A junction boundary mismatches the germline segment, possibly from a read error. This chain joins TRBV6-6 and TRBJ2-7; D remains unclear. The CDR3 is made up of 13 amino acids. CDR1 is MNHNY, CDR2 SVGAGI, per germline (reference sequence). CDR3 amino acids: CASCYPEANEQYF. As DNA, the CDR3 is TGTGCCAGCTGTTATCCAGAGGCTAACGAGCAGTACTTC.